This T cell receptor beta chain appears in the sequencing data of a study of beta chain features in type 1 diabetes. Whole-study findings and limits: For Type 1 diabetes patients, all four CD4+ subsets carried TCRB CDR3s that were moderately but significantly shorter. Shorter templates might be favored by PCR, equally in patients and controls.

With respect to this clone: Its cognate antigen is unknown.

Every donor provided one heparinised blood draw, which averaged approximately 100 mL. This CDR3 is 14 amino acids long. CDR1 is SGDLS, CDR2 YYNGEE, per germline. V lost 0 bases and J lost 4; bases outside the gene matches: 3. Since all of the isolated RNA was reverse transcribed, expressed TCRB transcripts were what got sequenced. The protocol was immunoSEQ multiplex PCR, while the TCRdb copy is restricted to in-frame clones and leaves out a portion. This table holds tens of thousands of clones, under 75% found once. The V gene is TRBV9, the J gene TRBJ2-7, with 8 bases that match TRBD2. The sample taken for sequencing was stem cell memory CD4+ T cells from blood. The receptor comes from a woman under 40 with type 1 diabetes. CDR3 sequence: CASSVAGGKYEQYF. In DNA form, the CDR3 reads TGTGCCAGCAGCGTAGCGGGAGGGAAATACGAGCAGTACTTC.